This TCR beta chain was recorded in a study of T cells in women clearing cervical HPV infection. Study in general: Controls' single incident HPV16 infection cleared within 12 months without precancer. Study conclusions and caveats: CIN3+ cases had significantly higher TCR repertoire richness than controls, but evenness did not differ. Cases carried less TRBV6-7 than controls: roughly 0.12% versus 0.17%.

Turning to this clone: Antigen unknown. The CDR3 extends 3 residues past the end of the read, so its final part is completed from the germline J gene.

Profiling relied on immunoSEQ multiplex PCR, and the TCRdb table lists in-frame clones only, not all of them. In all, the sample yields 25,000 to 35,000 clones. Germline CDR1 SGHAT, CDR2 FQDESV (reference sequence). This CDR3 region has 12 residues. V lost 1 base, J lost 8 bases, and 5 bases lay in between. The sequenced sample consisted of blood buffy coat. The V and J genes are TRBV11-1 and TRBJ2-2; D remains ambiguous. This sequence originates from a woman between 18 and 70 years old with a cervical HPV16 infection that either progressed to CIN3+ or cleared (not recorded which). This CDR3 reads CASSLVLGELFF. The covered CDR3 bases are TGTGCCAGCAGCTTAGTTCTTGGGGAG.